A selection of T cell receptor beta chains follows, all from one sample in a study of CD8+ T cells in alopecia areata. Sequenced by immunoSEQ multiplex PCR; TCRdb stores in-frame clones only, minus some. Among 120,000 to 150,000 clones listed, around 50% were seen once. The sample consisted of CD4+ T cells sorted from blood. The receptors derive from a human donor with alopecia areata. Each CDR3 is given with its conserved first and last residue. The D gene is left open where the match is weak. Clone size appears in some rows only: once, few, many, or a class for an expanded clone.

>14|TRBJ1-2|-|TRBV29-1|-
CSVDGPAANYGYTF
TGCAGCGTTGACGGTCCAGCTGCTAACTATGGCTACACCTTC
>14|TRBJ2-1|-|TRBV5-1|TRBD2
CASSPDRLAGVSFF
TGCGCCAGCAGCCCCGATCGACTAGCGGGAGTATCGTTCTTC
>15|TRBJ2-4|-|TRBV2|-
CASSDLMGTVYIQYF
TGTGCCAGCAGTGATCTTATGGGGACGGTATACATTCAGTACTTC
>14|TRBJ2-3|-|TRBV28|-
CASSSAGPTDTQYF
TGTGCCAGCAGTTCTGCGGGACCCACAGATACGCAGTATTTT
>14|TRBJ1-2|-|TRBV14|-
CASSRDSFNYGYTF
TGTGCCAGCAGCCGCGACAGCTTTAACTATGGCTACACCTTC
>11|TRBJ1-2|-|TRBV5-4|-
CASSLFYGYTF
TGTGCCAGCAGCTTGTTCTATGGCTACACCTTC
>16|TRBJ2-1|few|TRBV7-9|TRBD2
CASSLTLAGAWDEQFF
TGTGCCAGCAGCCTAACCCTAGCGGGAGCTTGGGATGAGCAGTTCTTC
>15|TRBJ2-4|few|TRBV27|-
CASNVSDLAKNIQYF
TGTGCCAGCAATGTGTCAGATCTAGCCAAAAACATTCAGTACTTC
>18|TRBJ2-3|many|TRBV14|TRBD2
CASSQRPVTSGDTDTQYF
TGTGCCAGCAGCCAAAGGCCCGTGACTAGCGGAGACACAGATACGCAGTATTTT
>15|TRBJ2-1|-|TRBV9|-
CASSVVRGSHNEQFF
TGTGCCAGCAGCGTAGTACGAGGGAGCCACAATGAGCAGTTCTTC
>17|TRBJ2-2|-|TRBV19|TRBD2
CASSRGLAGGHTGELFF
TGTGCCAGTAGTCGAGGGCTAGCGGGAGGTCACACCGGGGAGCTGTTTTTT
>17|TRBJ1-5|-|TRBV27|TRBD1
CASSLLRGTGDFQPQHF
TGTGCCAGCAGTTTACTCCGGGGCACAGGGGATTTCCAGCCCCAGCATTTT
>13|TRBJ2-1|-|TRBV7-2|-
CASRTEGINEQFF
TGTGCCAGCAGGACGGAAGGGATCAATGAGCAGTTCTTC
>11|TRBJ1-5|-|TRBV20-1|-
CSAGRNQPQHF
TGCAGTGCTGGGAGGAATCAGCCCCAGCATTTT
>11|TRBJ2-3|-|TRBV29-1|-
CSVGVSDTQYF
TGCAGCGTGGGTGTGTCGGATACGCAGTATTTT
>14|TRBJ2-1|-|TRBV18|-
CASSPSQGYNEQFF
TGTGCCAGCTCACCAAGCCAGGGCTACAATGAGCAGTTCTTC
>11|TRBJ2-3|-|TRBV11-2|-
CASRLTDTQYF
TGTGCCAGCAGATTAACAGATACGCAGTATTTT
>14|TRBJ2-3|-|TRBV7-2|-
CASSLGYGGDTQYF
TGTGCCAGCAGCTTAGGTTATGGGGGAGATACGCAGTATTTT
>16|TRBJ2-1|-|TRBV4-2|-
CASSQVFQSDYNEQFF
TGTGCCAGCAGCCAAGTCTTCCAGAGTGATTACAATGAGCAGTTCTTC
>17|TRBJ2-6|-|TRBV4-1|TRBD1
CASSLLTGGRGANVLTF
TGCGCCAGCAGCCTCTTGACAGGGGGCAGAGGGGCCAACGTCCTGACTTTC
>16|TRBJ2-3|few|TRBV19|-
CASRGASWSSTDTQYF
TGTGCCAGTAGAGGGGCTAGCTGGAGTAGCACAGATACGCAGTATTTT
>16|TRBJ2-1|-|TRBV5-1|TRBD1
CASSLARTGLYNEQFF
TGCGCCAGCAGCTTGGCCAGGACAGGGCTTTACAATGAGCAGTTCTTC
>14|TRBJ2-1|-|TRBV7-9|-
CASSLLELMKEQFF
TGTGCCAGCAGCTTATTAGAATTAATGAAGGAGCAGTTCTTC
>12|TRBJ2-7|once|TRBV19|-
CASNARGGEQYF
TGTGCCAGTAACGCCAGGGGAGGCGAGCAGTACTTC
>16|TRBJ1-1|few|TRBV30|-
CAWSPGSRQAYTEAFF
TGTGCCTGGAGTCCCGGGAGCCGGCAGGCTTACACTGAAGCTTTCTTT
>14|TRBJ1-2|few|TRBV30|-
CAWSVGRVNYGYTF
TGTGCCTGGAGTGTGGGACGGGTAAACTATGGCTACACCTTC
>13|TRBJ2-7|-|TRBV5-1|-
CASSPSTGYEQYF
TGCGCCAGCAGCCCCTCGACGGGGTACGAGCAGTACTTC
>13|TRBJ2-3|once|TRBV11-2|-
CASRDTSFGTQYF
TGTGCCAGCAGGGACACTAGCTTCGGGACGCAGTATTTT
>12|TRBJ2-1|-|TRBV2|-
CASSEAGNEQFF
TGTGCCAGCAGTGAAGCGGGGAATGAGCAGTTCTTC
>13|TRBJ2-1|-|TRBV28|TRBD1
CASSPGGYNEQFF
TGTGCCAGCAGTCCAGGGGGCTACAATGAGCAGTTCTTC
>13|TRBJ1-5|few|TRBV7-9|-
CASSLSGNQPQHF
TGTGCCAGCAGCCTATCCGGGAATCAGCCCCAGCATTTT
>16|TRBJ2-2|-|TRBV9|-
CASSATIGQFTGELFF
TGTGCCAGCAGCGCGACAATAGGGCAGTTCACCGGGGAGCTGTTTTTT
>12|TRBJ2-3|few|TRBV29-1|TRBD1
CSGEQGTDTQYF
TGCAGCGGAGAACAGGGGACAGATACGCAGTATTTT
>12|TRBJ2-7|-|TRBV28|-
CASSFPQGRQYF
TGTGCCAGCAGTTTTCCACAGGGTCGACAGTACTTC
>12|TRBJ2-1|few|TRBV18|-
CASSPRTGEQFF
TGTGCCAGCTCACCCAGGACGGGTGAGCAGTTCTTC
>12|TRBJ2-7|once|TRBV30|TRBD1
CASRQGTYEQYF
TGTGCCTCAAGACAGGGGACCTACGAGCAGTACTTC
>18|TRBJ2-7|-|TRBV28|TRBD2
CASTGGRTSGRSSYEQYF
TGTGCCAGCACAGGGGGTCGGACTAGCGGGAGGAGCTCCTACGAGCAGTACTTC
>14|TRBJ1-2|-|TRBV7-8|-
CASIPPGENYGYTF
TGTGCCAGCATTCCCCCGGGGGAAAACTATGGCTACACCTTC
>15|TRBJ2-1|-|TRBV27|TRBD2
CASRFSGRGYNEQFF
TGTGCCAGCAGATTTAGCGGGAGGGGGTACAATGAGCAGTTCTTC
>14|TRBJ2-5|-|TRBV28|TRBD1
CASSSQGLQETQYF
TGTGCCAGCAGTTCACAGGGGTTACAAGAGACCCAGTACTTC
>13|TRBJ1-2|-|TRBV6-5|-
CASTITSGYGYTF
TGTGCCAGCACTATAACGTCGGGCTATGGCTACACCTTC